The T cell receptor beta chain under discussion was sequenced for a study of T-cell reconstitution after alpha-beta-depleted transplantation in children. The sample holds many counts of this clonotype. The antigen is unknown. Trimming left V 2 bases short and J 1 base short, with 8 bases between. CDR3 length: 14 amino acids. Per the germline V gene, CDR1 is SGHRS and CDR2 is YFSETQ. Study-wide points: Day-60 TCRbeta diversity that was high in some patients was derived from surviving recipient T cells and thymic progenitors. Newly produced T cells mostly accounted for T-cell counts and diversity one year post-transplant. The study reportedly traced alpha-beta T cells about two months after transplant to several hundred expanded graft clones.

The TCRbeta library was prepared with unique molecular identifiers. Each CDR3 protein gets one entry after TCRdb re-called the PCR reads with MiXCR. This sample has some 220,000 distinct CDR3 sequences, with approximately 11% found just once. The source of this sequence is a child less than two years old with acute myeloid leukemia, due to receive a stem cell transplant. The chain couples TRBV5-1 to TRBJ2-3; D remains unclear. Sequencing used PBMCs, obtained before TCRalphabeta/CD19-depleted stem cell transplant. The CDR3 here is CASSLGRRTDTQYF. The CDR3 coding sequence is TGCGCCAGCAGCTTAGGCAGACGCACAGATACGCAGTATTTT. The entire variable domain, with the rest obtained from reference TRBV5-1 and TRBJ2-3, is as follows: KAGVTQTPRYLIKTRGQQVTLSCSPISGHRSVSWYQQTPGQGLQFLFEYFSETQRNKGNFPGRFSGRQFSNSRSEMNVSTLELGDSALYLCASSLGRRTDTQYFGPGTRLTVL.